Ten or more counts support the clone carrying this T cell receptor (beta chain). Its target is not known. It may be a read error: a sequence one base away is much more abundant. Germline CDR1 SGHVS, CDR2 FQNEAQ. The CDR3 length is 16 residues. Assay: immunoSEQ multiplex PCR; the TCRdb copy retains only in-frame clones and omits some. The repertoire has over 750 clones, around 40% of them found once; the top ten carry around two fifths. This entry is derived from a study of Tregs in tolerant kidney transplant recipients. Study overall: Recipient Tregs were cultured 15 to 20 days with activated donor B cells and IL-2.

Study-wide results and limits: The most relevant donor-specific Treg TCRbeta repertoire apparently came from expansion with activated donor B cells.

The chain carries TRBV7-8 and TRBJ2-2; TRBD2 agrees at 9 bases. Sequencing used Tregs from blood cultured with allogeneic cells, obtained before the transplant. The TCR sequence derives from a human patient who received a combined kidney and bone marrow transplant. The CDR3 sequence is CARSLWAGGSTGELFF. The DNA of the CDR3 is TGTGCCCGCAGCTTATGGGCGGGGGGGTCCACCGGGGAGCTGTTTTTT.